The rows below give T cell receptor beta chains drawn from one sample of a study of beta chain features in type 1 diabetes. Data came from immunoSEQ multiplex PCR; TCRdb stores just in-frame clones and leaves some out. The table records more than 150,000 clones, 10% to 15% of them present only once. The sample was central memory CD4+ T cells from blood. The receptors were gathered from a woman younger than 35 in good health. CDR3s include the opening cysteine and the closing phenylalanine or tryptophan. Fields, in order: V gene, D gene, J gene, clone size, CDR3 DNA, CDR3 protein. A D gene is named only where the DNA matches it firmly. A row's size may be missing; if present it is once, few, many or a size class.

>TRBV7-2|TRBD2|TRBJ2-1|NA
TGTGCCAGCAGTTCTCCGGGACTAGCGGGAGTTTCTGAGCAGTTCTTC
CASSSPGLAGVSEQFF
>TRBV18|NA|TRBJ2-7|few
TGTGCCAGCTCACCAAGAGGGACAAACTACGAGCAGTACTTC
CASSPRGTNYEQYF
>TRBV11-2|TRBD2|TRBJ2-6|NA
TGTGCCAGCAGCTCTGGACTAGCGCGTTCTGGGGCCAACGTCCTGACTTTC
CASSSGLARSGANVLTF
>TRBV2|TRBD2|TRBJ2-1|NA
TGTGCCAGCAGTGAAGTTGCTAGCGGGAAGGATGAGCAGTTCTTC
CASSEVASGKDEQFF
>TRBV27|NA|TRBJ1-3|few
TGTGCCAGCAGTGCGGCAGGGGTTGGAAACACCATATATTTT
CASSAAGVGNTIYF
>TRBV7-2|TRBD2|TRBJ2-7|NA
TGTGCCAGCAGCTTGCAGCGGGGCTCCTACGAGCAGTACTTC
CASSLQRGSYEQYF
>TRBV27|NA|TRBJ1-4|NA
TGTGCCAGCGCTCGACGGGAAAATGAAAAACTGTTTTTT
CASARRENEKLFF
>TRBV2|TRBD1|TRBJ1-1|NA
TGTGCCAGCGGAGGGACAGGGGGCTATCGCACTGAAGCTTTCTTT
CASGGTGGYRTEAFF
>TRBV6-5|TRBD1|TRBJ2-7|NA
TGTGCCAGCAGTTACCAGGGACAGGGGGGCTACGAGCAGTACTTC
CASSYQGQGGYEQYF
>TRBV6-6|TRBD1|TRBJ2-2|few
TGTGCCAGCAGTCCCCCGACAGGGGGCCCATCCGGGGAGCTGTTTTTT
CASSPPTGGPSGELFF
>TRBV28|TRBD1|TRBJ1-3|NA
TGTGCCAGCAGACTAGATACAGGGGGAAGGAACACCATATATTTT
CASRLDTGGRNTIYF
>TRBV7-8|NA|TRBJ1-3|NA
TGTGCCAGCAGCTTAGGACACTCTGGAAACACCATATATTTT
CASSLGHSGNTIYF
>TRBV19|TRBD1|TRBJ1-1|few
TGTGCCAGTAGTATGGCACCGGGACAGGGAATCACTGAAGCTTTCTTT
CASSMAPGQGITEAFF
>TRBV19|TRBD1|TRBJ2-2|few
TGTGCCAGTAGTATATCCAGGGGGCGGTGGACCGGGGAGCTGTTTTTT
CASSISRGRWTGELFF
>TRBV15|NA|TRBJ2-7|many
TGTGCCACCAGCAAACGGGACTTCCTCTCCTACGAGCAGTACTTC
CATSKRDFLSYEQYF
>TRBV30|NA|TRBJ2-3|NA
TGTGCCTGGAGTGTAAAGGACTCCAGGAGGGCAGATACGCAGTATTTT
CAWSVKDSRRADTQYF
>TRBV29-1|TRBD2|TRBJ2-3|NA
TGCAGCGTTGAGGCTAGCGGATATACGCAGTATTTT
CSVEASGYTQYF
>TRBV7-3|NA|TRBJ1-1|NA
TGTGCCAGCAGCGCTGGACACTCCAACACTGAAGCTTTCTTT
CASSAGHSNTEAFF
>TRBV10-3|NA|TRBJ2-2|few
TGTGCCATCAGTGCGCGGAACACCGGGGAGCTGTTTTTT
CAISARNTGELFF
>TRBV4-2|TRBD1|TRBJ2-7|few
TGTGCCAGCAGCCCAGAACAGGGGTCATCCTACGAGCAGTACTTC
CASSPEQGSSYEQYF
>TRBV5-1|NA|TRBJ2-1|NA
TGTGCCAGCAGCTTGAGGGGGTTAGGGAATCTTGAGCAGTTCTTC
CASSLRGLGNLEQFF
>TRBV30|NA|TRBJ2-2|few
TGTGCCTGGAGTGTACTGCGAGGGACCGGGGAGCTGTTTTTT
CAWSVLRGTGELFF
>TRBV29-1|TRBD1|TRBJ2-1|few
TGCAGCGTGGGACAGGGGGCGAATGAGCAGTTCTTC
CSVGQGANEQFF
>TRBV28|TRBD2|TRBJ2-2|NA
TGTGCCAGCACCGATGGTGGATTAGCGGGAGACACCGGGGAGCTGTTTTTT
CASTDGGLAGDTGELFF
>TRBV2|TRBD2|TRBJ2-7|NA
TGTGCCAGCAGTGGAACTGCGGGAGGTGCCTACGAGCAGTACTTC
CASSGTAGGAYEQYF
>TRBV29-1|NA|TRBJ2-1|few
TGCAGCGTTGAAGTCCAGTTCCCCCCCAATGAGCAGTTCTTC
CSVEVQFPPNEQFF
>TRBV18|NA|TRBJ1-2|NA
TGTGCCAGCTCACCGTCGGTCCAGGGTGACTATGGCTACACCTTC
CASSPSVQGDYGYTF
>TRBV7-3|NA|TRBJ1-1|few
TGTGCCAGCAGCTTATCGTCTGGGAGGACTGAAGCTTTCTTT
CASSLSSGRTEAFF
>TRBV28|TRBD2|TRBJ2-3|NA
TGTGCCAGCAGTTCTAGCGGGAGGGGCACAGATACGCAGTATTTT
CASSSSGRGTDTQYF
>TRBV1|NA|TRBJ2-7|few
TGCACCAGCAGCCAAGATCCCCGGTGGATAGCGGGAGTGTCCTACGAGCAGTACTTC
CTSSQDPRWIAGVSYEQYF
>TRBV29-1|NA|TRBJ1-1|few
TGCAGCCTATCAGGCCTGACGGCTGAAGCTTTCTTT
CSLSGLTAEAFF
>TRBV29-1|NA|TRBJ2-3|NA
TGCAGCCACCATAGGGGATCCACAGATACGCAGTATTTT
CSHHRGSTDTQYF
>TRBV5-4|NA|TRBJ2-7|few
TGTGCCAGCAGCTCTAGGCAGGGAGGCTCCTACGAGCAGTACTTC
CASSSRQGGSYEQYF
>TRBV15|TRBD1|TRBJ2-3|few
TGTGCCACCAGCAGAGATGGGCAGGGGTGGACAGGGGCTACAGATACGCAGTATTTT
CATSRDGQGWTGATDTQYF
>TRBV11-2|TRBD1|TRBJ2-3|few
TGTGCCAGCAGCCGTGCCGGACAGGGAATAGGGACAGATACGCAGTATTTT
CASSRAGQGIGTDTQYF
>TRBV2|TRBD1|TRBJ1-2|few
TGTGCCAGCAAGAACCCGGACAGGAACTATGGCTACACCTTC
CASKNPDRNYGYTF
>TRBV29-1|TRBD2|TRBJ2-3|NA
TGCAGCGTTCCCCCTAGCGGGAGGGCCGTGTTCGAGACAGATACGCAGTATTTT
CSVPPSGRAVFETDTQYF
>TRBV7-8|NA|TRBJ2-3|NA
TGTGCCAGCAGCAGGCTAGGCACAGATACGCAGTATTTT
CASSRLGTDTQYF
>TRBV19|NA|TRBJ2-6|few
TGTGCCAGTAGCCTTCGACACCGGTCTGGGGCCAACGTCCTGACTTTC
CASSLRHRSGANVLTF
>TRBV19|NA|TRBJ1-5|once
TGTGCCAGTAGTATCGTAGGAGTAGGTCAGCCCCAGCATTTT
CASSIVGVGQPQHF
>TRBV5-1|NA|TRBJ2-7|NA
TGCGCCAGCAGCTTGGAAGGACAGCGCTTCTACGAGCAGTACTTC
CASSLEGQRFYEQYF